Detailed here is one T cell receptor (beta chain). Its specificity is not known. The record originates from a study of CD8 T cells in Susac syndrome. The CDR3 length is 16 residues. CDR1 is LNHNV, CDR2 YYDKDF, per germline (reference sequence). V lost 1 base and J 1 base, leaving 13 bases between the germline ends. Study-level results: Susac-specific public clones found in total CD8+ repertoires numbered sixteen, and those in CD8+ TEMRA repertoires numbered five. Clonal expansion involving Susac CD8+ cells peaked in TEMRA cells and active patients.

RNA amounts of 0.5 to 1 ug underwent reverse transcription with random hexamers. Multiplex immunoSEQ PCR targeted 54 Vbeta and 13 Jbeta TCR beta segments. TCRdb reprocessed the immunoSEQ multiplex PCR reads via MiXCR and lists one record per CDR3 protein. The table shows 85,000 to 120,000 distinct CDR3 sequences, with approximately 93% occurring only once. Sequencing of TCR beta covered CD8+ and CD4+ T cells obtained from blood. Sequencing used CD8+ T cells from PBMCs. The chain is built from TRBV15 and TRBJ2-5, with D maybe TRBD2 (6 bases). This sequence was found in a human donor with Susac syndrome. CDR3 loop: CATSRGEEGFQETQYF. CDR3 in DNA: TGTGCCACCAGCAGAGGCGAGGAGGGATTCCAAGAGACCCAGTACTTC.